The 9 T cell receptor beta chains below come from one sample, sequenced in a study of shared clonotypes between healthy human individuals. CD45RO negativity and positive selection for CCR7 defined naive CD8 cells, a population that excluded terminally differentiated effector memory CD45RA+ cells. TCRdb keeps only in-frame clones here, not all; method: immunoSEQ multiplex PCR. Among 1.5 million to 2.5 million clones, roughly 95% were seen once, and the ten largest hold 1.2%. Sequencing was done on a sample of naive CD8+ T cells sorted from blood. These receptors came from a man between 18 and 29 years old in good health.

The chain couples TRBV10-3 to TRBJ2-4; perhaps TRBD1 as D (7 bases). Germline CDR1 reads ENHRY; CDR2 reads SYGVKD. V was trimmed by 0 bases and J by 0 bases, leaving 21 bases between them. The CDR3 sequence is 20 residues long. The CDR3 DNA follows: TGTGCCATCAGTGAGTCGGGGGGACAGTTATACCCAGTAGCCAAAAACATTCAGTACTTC. This codes for CAISESGGQLYPVAKNIQYF.

CDR3 DNA: TGTGCCTGGAGGGCACCTTGGCGGGAGGGTTATGAGCAGTTCTTC. It yields the protein CAWRAPWREGYEQFF. This chain connects TRBV30 to TRBJ2-1, with TRBD2 identical over 9 bases. CDR3 length: 15 amino acids. Germline V gene lookup returns CDR1 GTSNPN and CDR2 SVGIG (reference sequence). V shed 3 bases and J 8 bases; nucleotides not matched to a gene: 11. The entire variable domain, with the rest obtained from reference TRBV30 and TRBJ2-1, is as follows: SQTIHQWPATLVQPVGSPLSLECTVEGTSNPNLYWYRQAAGRGLQLLFYSVGIGQISSEVPQNLSASRPQDRQFILSSKKLLLSDSGFYLCAWRAPWREGYEQFFGPGTRLTVL.

The chain carries TRBV5-5 and TRBJ1-5, with D tentatively TRBD1 (6 bases). CDR1 and CDR2 from the germline V gene are SGHKS and YYEKEE (reference sequence). V was cut by 3 bases and J by 0 bases, with 7 bases left in between. The CDR3 extends over 14 amino acids. The CDR3 spells CASSWDISNQPQHF. The CDR3 DNA is TGTGCCAGCAGCTGGGACATTAGCAATCAGCCCCAGCATTTT.

V usage is TRBV29-1 and J usage is TRBJ2-3; no clear D gene. The germline V gene encodes CDR1 SQVTM and CDR2 ANQGSEA. The CDR3 length is 10 residues. V lost 5 bases to trimming and J lost 5 bases, with 5 bases between them. For the CDR3, the DNA is TGCAGCGTTTTGAGAGATACGCAGTATTTT. Translating gives CSVLRDTQYF.

The gene calls are TRBV18 and TRBJ2-2, with D possibly being TRBD2 (6 bases). Germline V CDR1 and CDR2: KGHSH, LQKENI. This CDR3 has 16 amino acids. The V end was cut by 3 bases, the J end by 4 bases, with 15 bases between. The CDR3 coding sequence is TGTGCCAGCTCACCGTTAACTAGCCGGGGCACCGGGGAGCTGTTTTTT. This codes for CASSPLTSRGTGELFF.

This clone came up once. CDR3 sequence: CASSPAVVASFGDTQYF. DNA for the CDR3: TGTGCCAGCAGCCCCGCGGTGGTAGCGAGTTTTGGAGATACGCAGTATTTT. V is TRBV13 and J is TRBJ2-3, with a tentative D call TRBD2 (5 bases). This CDR3 has 17 residues. Deletions cut 5 bases from V and 5 bases from J, with 23 bases between. Germline V gene lookup returns CDR1 PRHDT and CDR2 FYEKMQ (reference sequence). Together with reference TRBV13 and TRBJ2-3, the CDR3 gives the full variable domain: AAGVIQSPRHLIKEKRETATLKCYPIPRHDTVYWYQQGPGQDPQFLISFYEKMQSDKGSIPDRFSAQQFSDYHSELNMSSLELGDSALYFCASSPAVVASFGDTQYFGPGTRLTVL.

J is TRBJ2-2 and V is TRBV29-1; no clear D gene. The ends were cut back, 4 bases at V and 2 bases at J, with 8 bases in the middle. CDR3 length equals 13 residues. CDR1 is SQVTM, CDR2 ANQGSEA, per germline. The CDR3 DNA reads TGCAGCGTTGTAGTCCTCAACACCGGGGAGCTGTTTTTT. It yields the protein CSVVVLNTGELFF.

The chain uses TRBV11-2 and TRBJ1-1; D remains ambiguous. Trimming shortened V by 1 base and J by 3 bases, and 12 bases separated the two germline ends. The CDR3 has 15 residues. From germline, CDR1 is SGHAT and CDR2 FQNNGV. The CDR3 here is CASSLGEGSYTEAFF. CDR3 nucleotide sequence: TGTGCCAGCAGCTTAGGCGAGGGATCCTACACTGAAGCTTTCTTT.

The gene calls are TRBV5-4 and TRBJ2-5; unclear D gene. Trimming stripped 4 bases from V and 5 bases from J, with 15 bases between. Germline assignment: CDR1 SGHNT and CDR2 YYREEE (reference sequence). The CDR3 length is 14 residues. The CDR3 is CASSLLGNWETQYF. The CDR3 region has the DNA TGTGCCAGCAGCCTCCTTGGAAATTGGGAGACCCAGTACTTC.